Listed below are T cell receptor beta chains from one sample, sequenced in a study of cytotoxic CD8 clonotypes in ibrutinib-treated CLL. Sequenced by immunoSEQ multiplex PCR; TCRdb stores in-frame clones only, minus some. The table lists roughly 330,000 clones, 67% of them singletons, with 6% to 6.5% in the top ten. Sequenced here: PBMCs, sampled after 36 months of ibrutinib treatment. All receptors derive from a human donor with chronic lymphocytic leukemia. The CDR3 runs from the conserved cysteine through the conserved F or W. The D gene is left open where the match is weak. Where a row states a size, it is once, few, many or the class of an expanded clone; other rows omit it.

J: TRBJ1-4; V: TRBV6-1; size: -; D: -; CDR3: CASTLGGVNEKLFF; DNA: TGTGCCAGCACCCTCGGGGGCGTTAATGAAAAACTGTTTTTT
J: TRBJ1-2; V: TRBV7-9; size: -; D: -; CDR3: CASSPSGAVNYGYTF; DNA: TGTGCCAGCAGCCCCTCCGGCGCGGTTAACTATGGCTACACCTTC
J: TRBJ2-1; V: TRBV5-1; size: few; D: -; CDR3: CASSLDPRTYNEQFF; DNA: TGCGCCAGCAGCTTGGACCCGCGCACCTACAATGAGCAGTTCTTC
J: TRBJ1-1; V: TRBV29-1; size: -; D: -; CDR3: CSGTGRMRTEAFF; DNA: TGCAGCGGAACAGGGAGGATGAGGACTGAAGCTTTCTTT
J: TRBJ2-5; V: TRBV11-3; size: -; D: -; CDR3: CASSSTRVETQYF; DNA: TGTGCCAGCAGCTCGACCAGGGTAGAGACCCAGTACTTC
J: TRBJ2-5; V: TRBV9; size: -; D: -; CDR3: CASSVEIGGAGETQYF; DNA: TGTGCCAGCAGCGTAGAGATTGGGGGGGCAGGAGAGACCCAGTACTTC
J: TRBJ2-2; V: TRBV5-1; size: -; D: -; CDR3: CASSNEVSGELFF; DNA: TGCGCCAGCAGCAACGAGGTTAGCGGGGAGCTGTTTTTT
J: TRBJ2-1; V: TRBV9; size: -; D: -; CDR3: CASGGRNEQFF; DNA: TGTGCCAGTGGTGGGCGGAATGAGCAGTTCTTC
J: TRBJ2-7; V: TRBV7-6; size: -; D: -; CDR3: CASSPEIGAYEQYF; DNA: TGTGCCAGCAGCCCTGAAATAGGCGCCTACGAGCAGTACTTC
J: TRBJ1-1; V: TRBV7-9; size: -; D: -; CDR3: CASSPQKNTEAFF; DNA: TGTGCCAGCAGCCCTCAGAAGAACACTGAAGCTTTCTTT
J: TRBJ1-2; V: TRBV6-1; size: -; D: -; CDR3: CASPTVYGYTF; DNA: TGTGCCAGCCCGACAGTTTATGGCTACACCTTC
J: TRBJ2-3; V: TRBV29-1; size: once; D: -; CDR3: CSQSRGARDTQYF; DNA: TGCAGCCAAAGCAGGGGGGCTCGGGATACGCAGTATTTT
J: TRBJ2-4; V: TRBV4-1; size: -; D: -; CDR3: CASSQGLGLAKNIQYF; DNA: TGCGCCAGCAGCCAGGGACTGGGGCTAGCCAAAAACATTCAGTACTTC
J: TRBJ2-1; V: TRBV5-1; size: -; D: TRBD1; CDR3: CASAGTGEVEQFF; DNA: TGCGCCAGCGCCGGGACAGGGGAGGTTGAGCAGTTCTTC
J: TRBJ1-2; V: TRBV10-3; size: -; D: -; CDR3: CAISGAGTGYGYTF; DNA: TGTGCCATCAGTGGGGCCGGGACGGGCTATGGCTACACCTTC
J: TRBJ2-1; V: TRBV2; size: -; D: -; CDR3: CASSESQGLPIF; DNA: TGTGCCAGCAGTGAGAGCCAGGGTTTACCGATCTTC
J: TRBJ2-1; V: TRBV9; size: -; D: TRBD2; CDR3: CASLGLGSNEQFF; DNA: TGTGCCAGCCTCGGACTAGGGTCTAATGAGCAGTTCTTC
J: TRBJ1-5; V: TRBV11-2; size: -; D: -; CDR3: CASSLFISQPQHF; DNA: TGTGCCAGCAGCTTATTTATTAGCCAGCCCCAGCATTTT
J: TRBJ2-5; V: TRBV29-1; size: -; D: -; CDR3: CSVEDRLVGKETQYF; DNA: TGCAGCGTTGAAGATAGACTAGTAGGGAAAGAGACCCAGTACTTC
J: TRBJ2-1; V: TRBV5-1; size: -; D: -; CDR3: CASSHQGPSQFF; DNA: TGCGCCAGCAGCCATCAGGGGCCCTCGCAGTTCTTC
J: TRBJ2-1; V: TRBV28; size: -; D: TRBD2; CDR3: CASSFTPLAGHNEQFF; DNA: TGTGCCAGCAGTTTTACCCCTCTAGCGGGCCACAATGAGCAGTTCTTC
J: TRBJ1-3; V: TRBV4-2; size: -; D: -; CDR3: CASSQDEGNTIYF; DNA: TGTGCCAGCAGCCAAGATGAAGGAAACACCATATATTTT
J: TRBJ2-7; V: TRBV10-3; size: -; D: TRBD2; CDR3: CAIGREGLALAFEQYF; DNA: TGTGCCATCGGCAGGGAGGGACTGGCTTTAGCGTTTGAGCAGTACTTC
J: TRBJ1-1; V: TRBV4-1; size: -; D: TRBD1; CDR3: CASSHDHRGMEAFF; DNA: TGCGCCAGCAGCCATGATCACAGGGGGATGGAAGCTTTCTTT
J: TRBJ2-1; V: TRBV29-1; size: -; D: TRBD2; CDR3: CSARLAGGPYNEQFF; DNA: TGCAGCGCCCGACTAGCGGGAGGTCCCTACAATGAGCAGTTCTTC
J: TRBJ1-1; V: TRBV7-9; size: -; D: TRBD1; CDR3: CASRHGTESITEAFF; DNA: TGTGCCAGCAGACACGGGACAGAAAGTATCACTGAAGCTTTCTTT
J: TRBJ1-2; V: TRBV28; size: -; D: TRBD1; CDR3: CASSHLPGQGAESYGYTF; DNA: TGTGCCAGCAGCCATCTTCCGGGACAGGGGGCTGAAAGCTATGGCTACACCTTC
J: TRBJ2-7; V: TRBV5-4; size: -; D: -; CDR3: CASSHSSYEQYF; DNA: TGTGCCAGCAGCCATAGCTCCTACGAGCAGTACTTC
J: TRBJ2-5; V: TRBV6-1; size: -; D: TRBD2; CDR3: CASRYGGGETQYF; DNA: TGTGCCAGCAGATACGGCGGGGGAGAGACCCAGTACTTC
J: TRBJ1-2; V: TRBV5-6; size: -; D: -; CDR3: CASSPLDNYGYTF; DNA: TGTGCCAGCAGCCCCCTCGATAACTATGGCTACACCTTC
J: TRBJ2-2; V: TRBV28; size: -; D: -; CDR3: CASHLGSAGELFF; DNA: TGTGCCAGCCACTTAGGGAGCGCCGGGGAGCTGTTTTTT
J: TRBJ2-2; V: TRBV9; size: -; D: -; CDR3: CASSVTSTGELFF; DNA: TGTGCCAGCAGCGTAACTAGCACCGGGGAGCTGTTTTTT
J: TRBJ2-3; V: TRBV15; size: -; D: -; CDR3: CATRVGGPTDTQYF; DNA: TGTGCCACCAGGGTGGGGGGACCCACAGATACGCAGTATTTT
J: TRBJ1-1; V: TRBV19; size: -; D: -; CDR3: CASSITGRDPFF; DNA: TGTGCCAGTAGTATAACCGGCAGGGATCCTTTCTTT
J: TRBJ2-7; V: TRBV19; size: -; D: TRBD1; CDR3: CASSTHRGLGDEQYF; DNA: TGTGCCAGTAGTACCCACAGGGGCTTGGGGGACGAGCAGTACTTC
J: TRBJ1-3; V: TRBV6-6; size: -; D: -; CDR3: CASVGGGNTIYF; DNA: TGTGCCAGCGTGGGAGGTGGAAACACCATATATTTT
J: TRBJ1-5; V: TRBV4-1; size: few; D: -; CDR3: CASSQDVRQPQHF; DNA: TGCGCCAGCAGCCAAGATGTGCGACAGCCCCAGCATTTT
J: TRBJ2-1; V: TRBV12-5; size: -; D: TRBD2; CDR3: CASMNGFSGTSYNEQFF; DNA: TGTGCTAGTATGAACGGGTTTAGCGGGACCTCCTACAATGAGCAGTTCTTC
J: TRBJ2-1; V: TRBV29-1; size: -; D: TRBD1; CDR3: CSAWGQAYNEQFF; DNA: TGCAGCGCCTGGGGACAGGCCTACAATGAGCAGTTCTTC
J: TRBJ2-3; V: TRBV6-6; size: -; D: TRBD2; CDR3: CASHGVTSGVPDTQYF; DNA: TGTGCCAGCCACGGGGTGACTAGCGGGGTCCCAGATACGCAGTATTTT
J: TRBJ2-1; V: TRBV20-1; size: -; D: -; CDR3: CSASRFGEQFF; DNA: TGCAGTGCTAGCCGGTTCGGTGAGCAGTTCTTC
J: TRBJ1-1; V: TRBV11-3; size: -; D: -; CDR3: CASSLSWDTEAFF; DNA: TGTGCCAGCAGCTTAAGTTGGGACACTGAAGCTTTCTTT
J: TRBJ2-5; V: TRBV2; size: -; D: TRBD2; CDR3: CASSPWGLAGQETQYF; DNA: TGTGCCAGCAGCCCATGGGGACTAGCGGGACAAGAGACCCAGTACTTC
J: TRBJ2-2; V: TRBV10-3; size: -; D: -; CDR3: CATSTGHTGELFF; DNA: TGTGCCACATCTACAGGGCACACCGGGGAGCTGTTTTTT
J: TRBJ2-7; V: TRBV27; size: few; D: -; CDR3: CASRPTGRWREQYF; DNA: TGTGCCAGCAGACCTACAGGGAGGTGGCGCGAGCAGTACTTC
J: TRBJ2-1; V: TRBV5-5; size: -; D: TRBD2; CDR3: CASSPGVAGGRLKFF; DNA: TGTGCCAGCAGCCCGGGGGTAGCGGGAGGACGCCTTAAGTTCTTC
J: TRBJ2-2; V: TRBV9; size: -; D: -; CDR3: CASSSRRDTGELFF; DNA: TGTGCCAGCAGCTCCCGCAGAGATACCGGGGAGCTGTTTTTT
J: TRBJ2-3; V: TRBV19; size: -; D: -; CDR3: CASSNPASGTDTQYF; DNA: TGTGCCAGTAGTAATCCAGCCTCAGGCACAGATACGCAGTATTTT
J: TRBJ2-4; V: TRBV18; size: -; D: TRBD2; CDR3: CASSPGLAGGLAKNIQYF; DNA: TGTGCCAGCTCACCAGGACTAGCGGGAGGACTAGCCAAAAACATTCAGTACTTC
J: TRBJ2-7; V: TRBV2; size: few; D: TRBD1; CDR3: CAAGSFGDRGFYEQYF; DNA: TGTGCCGCGGGTTCTTTTGGGGACAGGGGATTTTACGAGCAGTACTTC
J: TRBJ2-1; V: TRBV15; size: once; D: -; CDR3: CATSRDHGTPADEQFF; DNA: TGTGCCACCAGCAGAGACCACGGGACTCCTGCCGATGAGCAGTTCTTC
J: TRBJ1-4; V: TRBV5-1; size: -; D: TRBD1; CDR3: CASSFGQGNEKLFF; DNA: TGCGCCAGCAGCTTCGGACAGGGGAATGAAAAACTGTTTTTT
J: TRBJ2-7; V: TRBV11-2; size: few; D: -; CDR3: CASSLGRAATHEQYF; DNA: TGTGCCAGCAGCTTAGGCCGAGCGGCCACCCACGAGCAGTACTTC
J: TRBJ2-3; V: TRBV29-1; size: -; D: -; CDR3: CSVEKGGRADTQYF; DNA: TGCAGCGTTGAAAAGGGGGGGCGTGCAGATACGCAGTATTTT
J: TRBJ1-2; V: TRBV28; size: -; D: -; CDR3: CASSYAGEVFGYTF; DNA: TGTGCCAGCAGTTACGCAGGGGAAGTTTTTGGCTACACCTTC
J: TRBJ1-1; V: TRBV4-2; size: few; D: -; CDR3: CASSVKVNGAEAFF; DNA: TGTGCCAGCAGCGTCAAAGTTAACGGCGCTGAAGCTTTCTTT